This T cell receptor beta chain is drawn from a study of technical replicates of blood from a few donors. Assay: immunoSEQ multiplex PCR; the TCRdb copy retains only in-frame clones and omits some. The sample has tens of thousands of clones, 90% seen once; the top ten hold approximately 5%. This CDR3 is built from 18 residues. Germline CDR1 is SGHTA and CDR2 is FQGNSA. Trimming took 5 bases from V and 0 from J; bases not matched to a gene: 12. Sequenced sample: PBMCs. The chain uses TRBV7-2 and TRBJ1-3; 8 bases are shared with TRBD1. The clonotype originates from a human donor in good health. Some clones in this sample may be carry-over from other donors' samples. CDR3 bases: TGTGCCAGCAGCCTGCTCCACTGGGGACAGGTCTCTGGAAACACCATATATTTT. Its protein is CASSLLHWGQVSGNTIYF.